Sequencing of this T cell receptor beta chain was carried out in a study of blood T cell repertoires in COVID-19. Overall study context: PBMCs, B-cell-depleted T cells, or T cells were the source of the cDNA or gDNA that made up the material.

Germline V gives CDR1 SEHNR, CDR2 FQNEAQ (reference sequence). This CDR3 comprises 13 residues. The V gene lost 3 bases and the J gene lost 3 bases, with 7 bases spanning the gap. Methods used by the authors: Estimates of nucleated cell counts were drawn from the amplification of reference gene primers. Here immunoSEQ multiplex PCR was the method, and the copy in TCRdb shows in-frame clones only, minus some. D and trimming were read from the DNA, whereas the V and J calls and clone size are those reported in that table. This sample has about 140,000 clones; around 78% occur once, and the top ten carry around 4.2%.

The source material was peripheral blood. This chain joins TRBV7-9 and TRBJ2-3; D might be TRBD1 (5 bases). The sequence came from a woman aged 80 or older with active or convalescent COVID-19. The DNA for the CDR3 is TGTGCCAGCAGCTTCCGACAGACAGATACGCAGTATTTT. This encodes CASSFRQTDTQYF.